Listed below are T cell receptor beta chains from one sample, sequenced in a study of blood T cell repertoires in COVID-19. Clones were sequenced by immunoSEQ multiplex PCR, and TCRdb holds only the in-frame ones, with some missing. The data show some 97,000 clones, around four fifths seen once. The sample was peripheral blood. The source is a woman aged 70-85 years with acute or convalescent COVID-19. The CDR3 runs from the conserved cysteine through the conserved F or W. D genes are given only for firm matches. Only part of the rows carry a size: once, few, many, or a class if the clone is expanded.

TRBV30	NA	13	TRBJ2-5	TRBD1	TGTGCCTGGAGGCGACAGGGTCTGGTGACCCAGTACTTC	CAWRRQGLVTQYF
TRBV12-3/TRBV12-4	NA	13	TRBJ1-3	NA	TGTGCTACCGGGACAAGCTCTGGAAACACCATATATTTT	CATGTSSGNTIYF
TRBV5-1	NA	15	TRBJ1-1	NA	TGCGCCAGCAGCTTGGACAGGGCGGAGGACACTGAAGCTTTCTTT	CASSLDRAEDTEAFF
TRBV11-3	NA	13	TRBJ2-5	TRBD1	TGTGCCAGCAGCCGAGGGACAGAAGAGACCCAGTACTTC	CASSRGTEETQYF
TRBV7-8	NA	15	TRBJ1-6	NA	TGTGCCAGCAGCTTCCCTGCGGGCCTTAATTCACCCCTCCACTTT	CASSFPAGLNSPLHF
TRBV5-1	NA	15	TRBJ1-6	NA	TGCGCCAGCAGCTTGGATACAGGATCAGAATCACCCCTCCACTTT	CASSLDTGSESPLHF
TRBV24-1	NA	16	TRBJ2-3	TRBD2	TGTGCCACCAGTGATTTCCTAGCGGGGGGCCCAGATACGCAGTATTTT	CATSDFLAGGPDTQYF
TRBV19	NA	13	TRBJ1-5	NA	TGTGCCAGTACAGTGCAAGCGAATCAGCCCCAGCATTTT	CASTVQANQPQHF
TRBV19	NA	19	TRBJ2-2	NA	TGTGCCAGTAGTATCAGCCGCATCAACAGGCGGAGTAGGACCGGGGAGCTGTTTTTT	CASSISRINRRSRTGELFF
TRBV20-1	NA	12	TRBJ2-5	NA	TGCAGTGCTACTGACCTCCAAGAGACCCAGTACTTC	CSATDLQETQYF
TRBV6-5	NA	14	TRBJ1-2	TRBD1	TGTGCCAGCAGTTACTCCCGACAGGGCTATGGCTACACCTTC	CASSYSRQGYGYTF
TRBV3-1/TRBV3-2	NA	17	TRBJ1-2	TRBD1	TGTGCCAGCAGCCACCTGCAGGGGGTCTCAACTAACTATGGCTACACCTTC	CASSHLQGVSTNYGYTF
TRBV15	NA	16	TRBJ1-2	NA	TGTGCCACCAGCAGAGATCGGGCAGGGGTATTCTATGGCTACACCTTC	CATSRDRAGVFYGYTF
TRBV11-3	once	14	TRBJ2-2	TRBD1	TGTGCCAGCAGCTCGGACAGGGTGACCGGGGAGCTGTTTTTT	CASSSDRVTGELFF
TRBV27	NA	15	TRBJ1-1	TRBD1	TGTGCCAGCAGTCCCCGACAGGGAAGGGGCACTGAAGCTTTCTTT	CASSPRQGRGTEAFF
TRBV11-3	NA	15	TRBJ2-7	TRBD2	TGTGCCAGCAGCCGCCGGACTAGCGAGGCCTACGAGCAGTACTTC	CASSRRTSEAYEQYF
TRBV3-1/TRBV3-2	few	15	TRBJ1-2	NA	TGTGCCAGCAGCCAAGATTGGGCAGGGATTGATGGCTACACCTTC	CASSQDWAGIDGYTF
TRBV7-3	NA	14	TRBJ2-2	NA	TGTGCCAGCAGCCCGTTACTAACCACCGGGGAGCTGTTTTTT	CASSPLLTTGELFF
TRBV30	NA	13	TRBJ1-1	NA	TGTGCCTGGACCCTAGGGGTGAACACTGAAGCTTTCTTT	CAWTLGVNTEAFF